The 3 T cell receptor beta chains given below trace back to one sample, sequenced in a study of cytomegalovirus exposure and HLA in healthy donors. Amplification used 60 Vbeta primers and 13 Jbeta primers. Only in-frame clones appear in the TCRdb table, and some are missing; sequencing was by immunoSEQ multiplex PCR. The sample consists of more than 75,000 clones, roughly 86% of them appearing once. The sample taken for sequencing was PBMCs. Receptor source: a woman in her late teens or twenties in good health and CMV-seropositive.

This clone showed up just once. This rearrangement joins TRBV29-1 to TRBJ1-3; no clear D. The V end was cut by 4 bases, the J end by 3 bases, with 10 bases between. In germline, CDR1 is SQVTM, CDR2 ANQGSEA. CDR3 size: 13 residues. The CDR3 DNA sequence: TGCAGCGTTGTCGAGGGCAATGGAAACACCATATATTTT. Its translation: CSVVEGNGNTIYF.

V usage is TRBV19 and J usage is TRBJ1-1; D is unresolved. Between the trimmed V and J ends, which lost 5 bases and 1 base, there was a span of 8 bases. Germline CDR1 and CDR2: LNHDA and SQIVND (reference sequence). CDR3 length equals 13 residues. In nucleotides, the CDR3 is TGTGCCAGTAGTCCGGGAAAGAACACTGAAGCTTTCTTT. Amino acid sequence: CASSPGKNTEAFF.

The chain couples TRBV9 to TRBJ2-7; TRBD1 aligns across 8 bases. Germline V CDR1 and CDR2: SGDLS, YYNGEE. The CDR3 is made up of 14 amino acids. With 2 bases clipped from V and 4 bases from J, the junction kept 5 bases outside the gene matches. CDR3 sequence (DNA): TGTGCCAGCAGCGTGGGCAGGGGGCTGTACGAGCAGTACTTC. This sequence encodes CASSVGRGLYEQYF.